A single sample gave rise to the 31 T cell receptor beta chains below, sequenced in a study of blood T cell repertoires in COVID-19. Sequencing used immunoSEQ multiplex PCR; TCRdb keeps in-frame clones, though not all of them. The table shows more than 25,000 clones, with roughly nine tenths occurring only once. Sequenced material: peripheral blood. These receptors were collected from a man aged 65 to 79 with active or convalescent COVID-19.

The chain couples TRBV14 to TRBJ1-4; D gene ambiguous. The V gene lost 3 bases and the J gene lost 4 bases, with 12 bases spanning the gap. The germline CDR1 and CDR2 sequences are SGHDN and FVKESK. This CDR3 is built from 15 residues. The DNA of the CDR3 is TGTGCCAGCAGCCAGATGGTGGGCCTTAATGAAAAACTGTTTTTT. Its translation is CASSQMVGLNEKLFF.

This chain connects TRBV3-1 (or the pseudogene TRBV3-2) to TRBJ1-2, with TRBD1 identical over 10 bases. This CDR3 has 15 amino acids. The V gene end was trimmed by 2 bases and the J gene end by 7 bases; junction bases not matched to a gene: 7. Germline CDR1 and CDR2: LGHDT and YNNKEL (reference sequence). In nucleotides, the CDR3 is TGTGCCAGCAGCCAATCGGACAGGGGGACGGGTGGCTACACCTTC. It codes for CASSQSDRGTGGYTF.

The gene calls are TRBV30 and TRBJ1-1; 8 nucleotides agree with TRBD1. Trimming at V came to 3 bases and at J to 5 bases, leaving 8 bases not matched to a gene. This CDR3 contains 14 residues. In germline, CDR1 is GTSNPN, CDR2 SVGIG (reference sequence). CDR3 in amino acids: CAWSPDDRGTEAFF. The CDR3 region has the DNA TGTGCCTGGAGCCCCGACGACAGGGGAACTGAAGCTTTCTTT. The entire variable domain, with the rest obtained from reference TRBV30 and TRBJ1-1, is as follows: SQTIHQWPATLVQPVGSPLSLECTVEGTSNPNLYWYRQAAGRGLQLLFYSVGIGQISSEVPQNLSASRPQDRQFILSSKKLLLSDSGFYLCAWSPDDRGTEAFFGQGTRLTVV.

The CDR3 protein is CASSIGAGPNQPQHF. The DNA of the CDR3 is TGTGCCAGTAGTATTGGGGCAGGGCCCAATCAGCCCCAGCATTTT. The chain is built from TRBV19 and TRBJ1-5, with a possible D match to TRBD1 (5 bases). This CDR3 is 15 amino acids long. V was clipped by 3 bases and J by 3 bases, with 12 bases between them. The germline CDR1 and CDR2 sequences are LNHDA and SQIVND (reference sequence).

The J gene is TRBJ2-4, the V gene TRBV18, with a tentative D call TRBD1 (6 bases). This CDR3 region has 14 residues. CDR1 is KGHSH, CDR2 LQKENI, per germline. With 2 bases removed from V and 7 bases from J, the gap between germline ends came to 12 bases. CDR3 residues: CASSPGTGLNIQYF. For the CDR3, the DNA is TGTGCCAGCTCACCAGGAACAGGGTTGAACATTCAGTACTTC.

This clone was seen only a few times. The J gene is TRBJ1-2, the V gene TRBV5-4; 8 positions agree with TRBD1. From germline, CDR1 is SGHNT and CDR2 YYREEE (reference sequence). The CDR3 runs to 14 residues. The ends lost 3 bases at V and 2 bases at J; junction bases unmatched: 3. CDR3 region: CASSSRTGNYGYTF. The CDR3 region has the DNA TGTGCCAGCAGCTCCCGGACAGGGAACTATGGCTACACCTTC.

V is TRBV18 and J is TRBJ1-1; 9 nucleotides agree with TRBD1. Looked up from germline, CDR1 is KGHSH and CDR2 is LQKENI. This CDR3 region has 14 residues. Trimming took 3 bases from V and 1 from J; bases not matched to a gene: 0. The CDR3 coding sequence is TGTGCCAGCTCACCGGACAGGGGGAACACTGAAGCTTTCTTT. Amino acid sequence: CASSPDRGNTEAFF.

The chain has TRBV11-3 and TRBJ1-3; no clear D gene. V dropped 0 bases and J dropped 0 bases, with 9 bases sitting between them. This CDR3 has 16 residues. Germline values: CDR1 SGHNT, CDR2 YENEEA. As DNA, the CDR3 is TGTGCCAGCAGCTTAGATTCCGGGAACTCTGGAAACACCATATATTTT. Its translation is CASSLDSGNSGNTIYF.

This chain connects TRBV7-8 to TRBJ1-5; no clear D. This CDR3 contains 12 residues. Trimming cost V 4 bases and J 5 bases, with 6 bases left between them. In germline, CDR1 is SGHVS, CDR2 FQNEAQ. CDR3 protein: CASSYTDQPQHF. The CDR3 DNA reads as TGTGCCAGCAGCTACACCGATCAGCCCCAGCATTTT.

J is TRBJ1-1 and V is TRBV20-1; D unclear. The germline V and J ends were trimmed by 6 bases and 2 bases, with 7 bases remaining between them. This CDR3 spans 11 amino acids. Germline V gene lookup returns CDR1 DFQATT and CDR2 SNEGSKA (reference sequence). CDR3 DNA sequence: TGCAGTGCCCCAGATAACACTGAAGCTTTCTTT. Protein sequence: CSAPDNTEAFF.

The V call is TRBV5-5, the J call TRBJ1-4, with a tentative D call TRBD1 (6 bases). This CDR3 has 15 amino acids. Germline V CDR1 and CDR2: SGHKS, YYEKEE (reference sequence). V lost 7 bases and J lost 0, with 13 bases in between. CDR3 amino acids: CASGGAGSTNEKLFF. In DNA form, the CDR3 reads TGTGCCAGCGGGGGGGCCGGCTCAACTAATGAAAAACTGTTTTTT.

The chain uses TRBV5-1 and TRBJ2-7; D not resolved. The CDR3 totals 15 residues. Germline values: CDR1 SGHRS, CDR2 YFSETQ. V was cut by 1 base and J by 3 bases, with 14 bases left in between. The CDR3 coding sequence is TGCGCCAGCAGCTTGTCGACTGGAGAGCTCTACGAGCAGTACGTC. This encodes CASSLSTGELYEQYV.

J is TRBJ1-4 and V is TRBV4-1; no clear D gene. Per germline, CDR1 MGHRA and CDR2 YSYEKL. Trimming removed 6 bases at V and 7 bases at J, with 12 bases between. The CDR3 extends over 13 amino acids. CDR3 residues: CASSQLRGEKLFF. The CDR3 DNA reads TGCGCCAGCAGTCAACTCCGGGGTGAAAAACTGTTTTTT.

This clone was detected a few times. The chain has TRBV5-1 and TRBJ2-3, with TRBD1 identical over 9 bases. CDR1 and CDR2 from the germline V gene are SGHRS and YFSETQ. Losses at the gene ends were 0 bases for V and 4 bases for J; bases not matched to a gene: 9. The CDR3 is 17 residues long. This CDR3 reads CASSLEQDRGTADTQYF. The CDR3 DNA reads as TGCGCCAGCAGCTTGGAACAGGACAGGGGAACCGCAGATACGCAGTATTTT.

V gene TRBV5-1 combines with J gene TRBJ1-1; the D gene is possibly TRBD1 (6 bases). There are 15 residues in the CDR3. Germline CDR1 is SGHRS and CDR2 is YFSETQ. The V end lost 3 bases, the J end lost 5 bases, and 17 bases lay between the germline ends. CDR3 DNA sequence: TGCGCCAGCAGCTCAGTCACAGGGCGGGGGACTGAAGCTTTCTTT. This sequence encodes CASSSVTGRGTEAFF.

Remarks on this clone: Germline is not matched at one junction end, which may reflect a read error. The chain links TRBV7-7 to TRBJ2-5, with 9 bases matching TRBD1. This CDR3 comprises 15 residues. CDR1 and CDR2 (germline): SSHAT, FNYEAQ (reference sequence). DNA of the CDR3: TGTGCTAGCAGCTTAGGAGGGACAGGGCGGGAGACCCAGTACTTC. Its protein product is CASSLGGTGRETQYF.

The V call is TRBV6-5, the J call TRBJ1-2; D gene unclear. Germline V gene data show CDR1 as MNHEY and CDR2 as SVGAGI. The CDR3 loop spans 13 amino acids. V lost 8 bases to trimming and J lost 8 bases, with 18 bases between them. In DNA, the CDR3 is TGTGCCAGCGCCGTACTTTCGGGTTACGGCTACACCTTC. This translates into CASAVLSGYGYTF.

J is TRBJ2-3 and V is TRBV23-1, with TRBD2 as a possible D gene (5 bases). TRBV23-1 is filed as an ORF, its function uncertain. The CDR3 is made up of 16 amino acids. The V end lost 0 bases, the J end lost 0 bases, and 10 bases lay between the germline ends. The CDR3 loop reads CASSQSAGGSTDTQYF. The CDR3 nucleotides read TGCGCCAGCAGTCAATCGGCGGGTGGAAGCACAGATACGCAGTATTTT.

This clone was observed a single time. This chain links TRBV11-3 with TRBJ2-7; the D is unclear. The CDR3 length is 14 residues. Per germline, CDR1 SGHNT and CDR2 YENEEA. Trimming stripped 5 bases from V and 4 bases from J, with 15 bases between. DNA for the CDR3: TGTGCCAGCAGCAAGTGCCCGGTAAAATACGAGCAGTACTTC. It encodes CASSKCPVKYEQYF.

Worth noting for this clone: Different DNA sequences within this sample yield the same CDR3. V gene TRBV24-1 combines with J gene TRBJ2-3, with D unclear. Germline loops: CDR1 KGHDR, CDR2 SFDVKD. The CDR3 runs 14 residues. Trimming removed 7 bases at V and 1 base at J, with 11 bases between. The CDR3 region has the DNA TGTGCCACCAGCAGAGGAAGTGGCACAGATACGCAGTATTTT. Encoded protein: CATSRGSGTDTQYF.

The chain carries TRBV28 and TRBJ1-5; D possibly corresponds to TRBD1 (6 bases). Germline V gene data show CDR1 as MDHEN and CDR2 as SYDVKM. Trimming took 10 bases from V and 2 from J, leaving 15 bases between them. CDR3 size: 14 residues. CDR3 loop: CAILREGGNQPQHF. The CDR3 DNA reads TGTGCCATCCTGAGGGAGGGGGGCAATCAGCCCCAGCATTTT.

The rearrangement joins TRBV4-1 to TRBJ1-6, with D unresolved. Germline-derived CDR1 and CDR2 are MGHRA and YSYEKL. V was trimmed by 0 bases and J by 10 bases, leaving 13 bases between them. The CDR3 loop spans 15 amino acids. CDR3 region: CASSQESGTESPLHF. In DNA form, the CDR3 reads TGCGCCAGCAGCCAAGAATCGGGAACCGAATCACCCCTCCACTTT.

The chain employs TRBV27 and TRBJ1-5, with D tentatively TRBD1 (5 bases). CDR1 and CDR2 from the germline V gene are MNHEY and SMNVEV (reference sequence). This CDR3 is built from 15 residues. The germline V and J ends were trimmed by 8 bases and 1 base, with 15 bases remaining between them. The CDR3 DNA follows: TGTGCCAGCGGGTTCACCCAGGGAAGCAATCAGCCCCAGCATTTT. As protein: CASGFTQGSNQPQHF.

The rearrangement links TRBV19 to TRBJ1-5; D is ambiguous. Germline lookup yields CDR1 LNHDA and CDR2 SQIVND (reference sequence). The CDR3 runs 14 residues. The V end lost 7 bases, the J end lost 6 bases, and 16 bases lay between the germline ends. The CDR3 region has the DNA TGTGCCAGTAAGGGCGTGGGAGTAAGTCAGCCCCAGCATTTT. Translated: CASKGVGVSQPQHF.

The chain carries TRBV19 and TRBJ1-1; no reliable D call. The V gene lost 1 base and the J gene lost 6 bases, with 15 bases spanning the gap. This CDR3 has 15 amino acids. Germline V gene sequence: CDR1 LNHDA, CDR2 SQIVND (reference sequence). The CDR3 here is CASSIAEVTASEAFF. In DNA, the CDR3 is TGTGCCAGTAGTATAGCTGAGGTCACGGCCTCTGAAGCTTTCTTT. The variable domain in full, with the rest retrieved from reference TRBV19 and TRBJ1-1, is DGGITQSPKYLFRKEGQNVTLSCEQNLNHDAMYWYRQDPGQGLRLIYYSQIVNDFQKGDIAEGYSVSREKKESFPLTVTSAQKNPTAFYLCASSIAEVTASEAFFGQGTRLTVV.

The V gene is TRBV6-2 or TRBV6-3, the J gene TRBJ2-3, with 9 positions matching TRBD2. Germline V CDR1 and CDR2: MNHEY, SVGEGT. The CDR3 is 16 residues long. J was trimmed by 2 bases and V by 2 bases; bases with no gene match: 5. CDR3 protein: CASSYGTSRHTDTQYF. CDR3 nucleotides: TGTGCCAGCAGTTACGGGACTAGCCGACACACAGATACGCAGTATTTT.

The rearrangement joins TRBV19 to TRBJ2-7; tentative D call: TRBD2 (6 bases). The V end lost 4 bases, the J end lost 3 bases, and 10 bases lay between the germline ends. The germline V gene has CDR1 LNHDA and CDR2 SQIVND (reference sequence). The CDR3 has 13 residues. The CDR3 region has the DNA TGTGCCAGTAGTACTGGGACTGGCTACGAGCAGTACGTC. Protein product: CASSTGTGYEQYV.

The gene calls are TRBV11-2 and TRBJ2-5; 14 nucleotides line up with TRBD2. The CDR3 length is 17 residues. V lost 5 bases to trimming and J lost 1 base; unmatched junction nucleotides: 6. The germline V gene has CDR1 SGHAT and CDR2 FQNNGV. Written as DNA, the CDR3 is TGTGCCAGCAGCGTAGTTGGGACTAGCGGGGGCCAAGAGACCCAGTACTTC. It translates to CASSVVGTSGGQETQYF.

The V call is TRBV9, the J call TRBJ1-6; D unclear. This CDR3 spans 15 amino acids. V gave up 0 bases and J gave up 10 bases, with 14 bases separating them. CDR1 and CDR2 (germline): SGDLS, YYNGEE. CDR3 sequence (DNA): TGTGCCAGCAGCGTAGCTAGCGGGTTGGGCTCACCCCTCCACTTT. This codes for CASSVASGLGSPLHF.

This clone has more than one count but fewer than ten. J is TRBJ1-2 and V is TRBV10-3; TRBD1 might be the D (6 bases). The CDR3 contains 13 residues. V was pared by 6 bases and J by 2 bases, with 10 bases between. Germline CDR1 is ENHRY and CDR2 is SYGVKD. The CDR3 spells CAIRYRENYGYTF. The CDR3 DNA sequence: TGTGCCATCAGGTACAGGGAGAACTATGGCTACACCTTC.

V and J are TRBV27 and TRBJ1-1; the D gene is possibly TRBD1 (6 bases). V was cut by 2 bases and J by 7 bases, with 20 bases left in between. Germline V gene sequence: CDR1 MNHEY, CDR2 SMNVEV (reference sequence). The CDR3 length is 16 residues. CDR3 in DNA: TGTGCCAGCAGTTTACTACAGGGACCCGGGGTTGTTGAAGCTTTCTTT. It yields the protein CASSLLQGPGVVEAFF.